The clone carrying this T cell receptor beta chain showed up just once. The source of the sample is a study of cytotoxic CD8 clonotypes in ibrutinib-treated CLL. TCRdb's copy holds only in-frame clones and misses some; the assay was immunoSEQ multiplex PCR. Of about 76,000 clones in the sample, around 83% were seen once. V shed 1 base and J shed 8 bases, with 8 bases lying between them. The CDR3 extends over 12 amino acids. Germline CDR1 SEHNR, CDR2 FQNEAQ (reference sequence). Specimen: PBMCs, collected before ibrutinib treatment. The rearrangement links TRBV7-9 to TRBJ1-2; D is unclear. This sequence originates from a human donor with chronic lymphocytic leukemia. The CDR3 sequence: CASSLDTIGYTF. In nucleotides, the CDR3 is TGTGCCAGCAGCTTAGACACGATAGGCTACACCTTC.